The present TCR beta chain was sequenced within a study of cytomegalovirus exposure and HLA in healthy donors. The PCR ran on 60 Vbeta and 13 Jbeta primers. Profiled with immunoSEQ multiplex PCR; TCRdb holds only in-frame clones, not every one. Of 150,000 to 200,000 clones listed, 80% are singletons. Whole-study results and caveats: Presence/absence analyses supposed approximately even sequencing depth among donors.

This clone was detected only a few times. Antigen: not known. This CDR3 region has 16 residues. Between the trimmed V and J ends, which lost 0 bases and 1 base, there was a span of 12 bases. Germline V gives CDR1 MNHEY, CDR2 SVGAGI. Sequenced sample: PBMCs. V and J are TRBV6-5 and TRBJ1-1; D unresolved. The receptor's source is a woman aged 30 to 39 in good health and CMV-seronegative. The CDR3 protein is CASSYSSIGRNTEAFF. For the CDR3, the DNA is TGTGCCAGCAGTTACTCGTCTATCGGGAGGAACACTGAAGCTTTCTTT.